These 4 T cell receptor beta chains were sequenced from one sample in a study of T cells after posttransplantation cyclophosphamide. TCRdb's table, derived via immunoSEQ multiplex PCR, lists solely in-frame clones and lacks some. Sampling found 25,000 to 35,000 clones, none seen once. The source material was PBMCs. Receptors originate from a woman aged 25 to 39 in good health and a related stem cell transplant donor.

This clone was seen at least ten times. The gene calls are TRBV10-3 and TRBJ1-2; tentative D call: TRBD1 (6 bases). The V and J ends lost 0 bases and 8 bases respectively, with 13 bases between them. This CDR3 region has 14 residues. CDR1 and CDR2 from the germline V gene are ENHRY and SYGVKD. CDR3: CAISESGGGGGYTF. The CDR3 nucleotides read TGTGCCATCAGTGAGTCTGGAGGGGGAGGCGGCTACACCTTC.

V gene TRBV15 combines with J gene TRBJ2-2, with 10 bases fitting TRBD1. The CDR3 runs 15 residues. Trimming removed 6 bases from V and 3 bases from J; junction bases left unmatched: 4. Germline CDR1 and CDR2: LNHNV and YYDKDF (reference sequence). The CDR3 loop is CATRSGTGDTGELFF. The CDR3 coding sequence is TGTGCCACCAGATCCGGGACAGGGGACACCGGGGAGCTGTTTTTT.

This clone appeared many times. V gene TRBV2 combines with J gene TRBJ1-1; D is undetermined. The germline V and J ends were trimmed by 7 bases and 4 bases, with 10 bases remaining between them. This CDR3 has 12 amino acids. Germline V gene lookup returns CDR1 SNHLY and CDR2 FYNNEI. The CDR3 reads CASNPGGTEAFF. In DNA, the CDR3 is TGTGCCAGCAACCCCGGCGGCACTGAAGCTTTCTTT.

This clone was found many times. The chain combines TRBV27 with TRBJ2-7, with D maybe TRBD1 (5 bases). CDR1 is MNHEY and CDR2 is SMNVEV in the germline V gene (reference sequence). V lost 4 bases, J lost 0 bases, and 10 bases lay in between. This CDR3 region has 14 residues. For the CDR3, the DNA is TGTGCCAGCAGTTGGAGACAGAGCTCCTACGAGCAGTACTTC. Its protein product is CASSWRQSSYEQYF.